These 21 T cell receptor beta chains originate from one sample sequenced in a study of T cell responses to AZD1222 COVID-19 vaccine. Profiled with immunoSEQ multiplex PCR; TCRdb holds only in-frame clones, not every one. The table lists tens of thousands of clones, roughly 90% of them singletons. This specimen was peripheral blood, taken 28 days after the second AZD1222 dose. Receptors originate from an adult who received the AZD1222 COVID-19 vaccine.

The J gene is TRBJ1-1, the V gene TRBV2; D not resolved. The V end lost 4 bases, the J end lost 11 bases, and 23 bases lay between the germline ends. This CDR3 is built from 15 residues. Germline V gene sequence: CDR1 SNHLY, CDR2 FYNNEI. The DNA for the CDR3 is TGTGCCAGCAGTGTAGCAGTCGGAAGGGTCGGTGGGGCTTTCTTT. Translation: CASSVAVGRVGGAFF.

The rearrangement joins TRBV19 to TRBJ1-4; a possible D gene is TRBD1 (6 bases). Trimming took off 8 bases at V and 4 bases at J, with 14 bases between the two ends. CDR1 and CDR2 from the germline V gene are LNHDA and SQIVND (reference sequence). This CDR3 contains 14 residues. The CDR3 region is CASCPTGVNEKLFF. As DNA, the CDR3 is TGTGCCAGTTGCCCGACAGGAGTTAATGAAAAACTGTTTTTT.

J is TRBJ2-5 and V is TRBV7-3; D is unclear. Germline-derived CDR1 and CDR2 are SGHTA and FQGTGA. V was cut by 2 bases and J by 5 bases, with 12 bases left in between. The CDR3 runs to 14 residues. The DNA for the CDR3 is TGTGCCAGCAGCTTAGATCCCGGTTCGGAGACCCAGTACTTC. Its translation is CASSLDPGSETQYF.

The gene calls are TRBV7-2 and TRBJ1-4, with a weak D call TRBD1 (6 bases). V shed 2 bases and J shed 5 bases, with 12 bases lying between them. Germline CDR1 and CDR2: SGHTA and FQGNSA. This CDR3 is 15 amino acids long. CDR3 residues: CASSLNTGSNEKLFF. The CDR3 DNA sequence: TGTGCCAGCAGCTTAAACACAGGGTCCAATGAAAAACTGTTTTTT.

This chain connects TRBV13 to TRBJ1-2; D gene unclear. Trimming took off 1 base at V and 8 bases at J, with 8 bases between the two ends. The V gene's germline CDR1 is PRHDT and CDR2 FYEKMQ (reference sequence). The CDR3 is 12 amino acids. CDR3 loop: CASSLASPGYTF. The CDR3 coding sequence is TGTGCCAGCAGCTTAGCCAGTCCGGGCTACACCTTC. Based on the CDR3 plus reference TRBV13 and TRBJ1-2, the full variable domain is AAGVIQSPRHLIKEKRETATLKCYPIPRHDTVYWYQQGPGQDPQFLISFYEKMQSDKGSIPDRFSAQQFSDYHSELNMSSLELGDSALYFCASSLASPGYTFGSGTRLTVV.

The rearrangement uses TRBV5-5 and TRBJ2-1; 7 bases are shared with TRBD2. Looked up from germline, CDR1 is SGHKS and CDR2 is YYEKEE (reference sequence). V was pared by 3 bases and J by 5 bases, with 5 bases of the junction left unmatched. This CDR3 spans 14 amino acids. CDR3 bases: TGTGCCAGCAGCTGGGGCACTAGCGACAATGAGCAGTTCTTC. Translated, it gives CASSWGTSDNEQFF.

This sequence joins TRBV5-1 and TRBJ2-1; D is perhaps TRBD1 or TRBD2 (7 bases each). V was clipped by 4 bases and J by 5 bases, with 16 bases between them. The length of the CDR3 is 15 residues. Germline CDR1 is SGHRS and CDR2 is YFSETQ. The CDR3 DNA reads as TGCGCCAGCAGCCCCAGGGGGAGGGAAGACAATGAGCAGTTCTTC. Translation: CASSPRGREDNEQFF.

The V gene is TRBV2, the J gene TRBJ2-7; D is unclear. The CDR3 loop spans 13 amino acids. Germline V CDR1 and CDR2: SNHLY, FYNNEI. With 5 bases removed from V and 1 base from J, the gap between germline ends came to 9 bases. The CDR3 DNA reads TGTGCCAGCAGTTTTCGATTATCCTACGAGCAGTACTTC. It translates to CASSFRLSYEQYF.

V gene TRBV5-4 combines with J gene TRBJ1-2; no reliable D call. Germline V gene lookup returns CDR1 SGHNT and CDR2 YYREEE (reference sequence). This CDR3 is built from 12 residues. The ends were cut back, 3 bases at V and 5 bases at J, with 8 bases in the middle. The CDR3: CASSSKEYGYTF. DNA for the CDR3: TGTGCCAGCAGCTCCAAGGAATATGGCTACACCTTC. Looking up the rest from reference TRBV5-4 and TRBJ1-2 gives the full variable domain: ETGVTQSPTHLIKTRGQQVTLRCSSQSGHNTVSWYQQALGQGPQFIFQYYREEENGRGNFPPRFSGLQFPNYSSELNVNALELDDSALYLCASSSKEYGYTFGSGTRLTVV.

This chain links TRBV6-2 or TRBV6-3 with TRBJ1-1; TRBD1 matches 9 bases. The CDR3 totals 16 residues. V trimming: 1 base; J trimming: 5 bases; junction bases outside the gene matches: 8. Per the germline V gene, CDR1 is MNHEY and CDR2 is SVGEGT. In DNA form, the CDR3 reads TGTGCCAGCAGTTACTTCCCGGGACAGGGTGTGACTGAAGCTTTCTTT. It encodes CASSYFPGQGVTEAFF.

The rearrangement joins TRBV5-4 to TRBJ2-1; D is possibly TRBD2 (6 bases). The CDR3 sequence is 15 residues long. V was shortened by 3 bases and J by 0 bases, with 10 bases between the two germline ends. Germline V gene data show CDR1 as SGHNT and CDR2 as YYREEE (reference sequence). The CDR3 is CASSSGGSSYNEQFF. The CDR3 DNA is TGTGCCAGCAGCTCTGGGGGGAGCTCCTACAATGAGCAGTTCTTC.

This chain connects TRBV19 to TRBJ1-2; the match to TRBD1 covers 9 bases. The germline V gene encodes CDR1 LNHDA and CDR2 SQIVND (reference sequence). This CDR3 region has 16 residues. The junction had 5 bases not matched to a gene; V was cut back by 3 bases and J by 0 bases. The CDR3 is CASSMGRQGANYGYTF. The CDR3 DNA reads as TGTGCCAGTAGTATGGGCAGACAGGGGGCTAACTATGGCTACACCTTC.

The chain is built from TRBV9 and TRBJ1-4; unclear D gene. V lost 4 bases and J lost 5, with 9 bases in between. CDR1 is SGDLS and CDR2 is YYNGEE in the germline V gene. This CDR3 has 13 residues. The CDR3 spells CASSPRPNEKLFF. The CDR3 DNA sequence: TGTGCCAGCAGCCCGAGACCAAATGAAAAACTGTTTTTT.

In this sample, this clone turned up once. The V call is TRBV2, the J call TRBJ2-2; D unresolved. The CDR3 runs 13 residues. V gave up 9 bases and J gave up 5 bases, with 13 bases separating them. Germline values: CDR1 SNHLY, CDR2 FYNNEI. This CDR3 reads CASGRAMTGELFF. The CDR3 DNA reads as TGTGCCAGTGGACGGGCTATGACCGGGGAGCTGTTTTTT.

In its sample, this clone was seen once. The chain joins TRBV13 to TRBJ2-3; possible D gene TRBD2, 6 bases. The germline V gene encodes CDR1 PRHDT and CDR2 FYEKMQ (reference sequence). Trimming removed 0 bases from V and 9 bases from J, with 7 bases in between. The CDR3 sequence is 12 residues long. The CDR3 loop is CASSLGGGTQYF. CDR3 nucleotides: TGTGCCAGCAGCTTAGGTGGGGGGACGCAGTATTTT.

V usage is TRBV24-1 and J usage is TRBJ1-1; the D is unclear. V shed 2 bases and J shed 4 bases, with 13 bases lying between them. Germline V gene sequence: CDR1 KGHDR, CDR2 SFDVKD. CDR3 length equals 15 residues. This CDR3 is CATSDSARGGTEAFF. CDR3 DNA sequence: TGTGCCACCAGTGATTCCGCCCGTGGCGGCACTGAAGCTTTCTTT.

DNA for the CDR3: TGCGCCAGCAGCTTCGGACAGGGGGGCTTACCGGGCACTGAAGCTTTCTTT. It encodes CASSFGQGGLPGTEAFF. The V and J genes are TRBV5-1 and TRBJ1-1, with 10 bases that match TRBD1. V shed 2 bases and J 4 bases; nucleotides not matched to a gene: 11. This CDR3 comprises 17 residues. Germline-derived CDR1 and CDR2 are SGHRS and YFSETQ.

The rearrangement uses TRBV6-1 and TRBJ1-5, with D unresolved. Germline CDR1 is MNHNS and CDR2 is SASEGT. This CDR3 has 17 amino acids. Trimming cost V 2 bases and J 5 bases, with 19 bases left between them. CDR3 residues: CASSETPQLSADQPQHF. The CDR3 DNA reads TGTGCCAGCAGTGAAACCCCACAGCTTTCTGCCGATCAGCCCCAGCATTTT.

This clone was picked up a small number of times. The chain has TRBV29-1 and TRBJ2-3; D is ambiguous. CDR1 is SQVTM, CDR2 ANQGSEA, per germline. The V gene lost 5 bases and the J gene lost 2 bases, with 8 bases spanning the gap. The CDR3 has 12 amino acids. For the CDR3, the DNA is TGCAGCGTTTTAGGATTCACAGATACGCAGTATTTT. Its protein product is CSVLGFTDTQYF.

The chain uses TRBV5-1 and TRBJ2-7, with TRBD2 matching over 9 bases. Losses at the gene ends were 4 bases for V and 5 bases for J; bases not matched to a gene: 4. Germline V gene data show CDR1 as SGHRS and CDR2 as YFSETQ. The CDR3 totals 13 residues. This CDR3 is CASSVGTSHEQYF. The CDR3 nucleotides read TGCGCCAGCAGCGTTGGGACTAGCCACGAGCAGTACTTC.

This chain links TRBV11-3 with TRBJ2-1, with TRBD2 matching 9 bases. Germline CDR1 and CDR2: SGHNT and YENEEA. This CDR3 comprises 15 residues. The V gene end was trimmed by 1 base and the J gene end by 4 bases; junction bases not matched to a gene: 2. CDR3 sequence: CASSLGLAAYNEQFF. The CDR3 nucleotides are TGTGCCAGCAGCTTAGGACTAGCGGCTTACAATGAGCAGTTCTTC.